Listed here are 27 T cell receptor beta chains from one sample, sequenced in a study of CD8 T cells in ankylosing spondylitis. General study findings and limits: Ankylosing spondylitis blood appeared to be characterized by a TCR beta motif of several highly homologous variants.

Antigens of these TCRs are unknown. TCRdb fed the 5' RACE reads into MiXCR, producing one record per CDR3 protein. The table has roughly 700,000 distinct CDR3 sequences, roughly 20% seen once. Sample: blood, either unsorted or a sorted T cell fraction (not recorded which). These receptors were obtained from a male donor with ankylosing spondylitis.

This clonotype was recorded once. The chain couples TRBV30 to TRBJ1-6; 9 bases map to TRBD1. CDR1 and CDR2 (germline): GTSNPN, SVGIG (reference sequence). CDR3 size: 13 residues. V trimming: 3 bases; J trimming: 15 bases; junction bases outside the gene matches: 9. The chain's CDR3 is CAWSRDRDSFLHF. The CDR3 DNA reads as TGTGCCTGGAGCCGGGACAGGGATAGTTTCCTCCACTTT.

In its sample, this clonotype was seen a few times. The chain employs TRBV6-2 or TRBV6-3 and TRBJ2-6, with TRBD2 matching 11 bases. The CDR3 is made up of 20 amino acids. Germline trimming cut 7 bases from V and 0 bases from J; bases unmatched to any gene: 14. Germline assignment: CDR1 MNHEY and CDR2 SVGEGT. CDR3 residues: CASIPKSRLAGLSGANVLTF. The CDR3 DNA reads TGTGCCAGCATTCCCAAGTCCCGACTAGCGGGACTCTCTGGGGCCAACGTCCTGACTTTC.

The gene calls are TRBV7-9 and TRBJ1-1; D unresolved. Germline V gives CDR1 SEHNR, CDR2 FQNEAQ (reference sequence). The CDR3 sequence is 11 residues long. The V and J ends lost 4 bases and 6 bases respectively, with 6 bases between them. The CDR3 protein is CASSSDPEAFF. The CDR3 region has the DNA TGTGCCAGCAGCTCCGATCCTGAAGCTTTCTTT.

The V call is TRBV12-3 or TRBV12-4, the J call TRBJ2-7; 9 positions match TRBD2. The trim removed 5 bases at V and 0 bases at J, leaving 8 bases unmatched. The CDR3 has 16 residues. The CDR3 sequence is CASSPPTSGNSYEQYF. The CDR3 DNA is TGTGCCAGCAGTCCCCCGACTAGCGGAAACTCCTACGAGCAGTACTTC.

The CDR3 protein is CASSVEGGGGQYF. CDR3 sequence (DNA): TGTGCCAGCAGCGTAGAGGGGGGTGGGGGCCAGTACTTC. This chain links TRBV9 with TRBJ2-5; D might be TRBD1 or TRBD2, each matching 6 bases. CDR1 and CDR2 (germline): SGDLS, YYNGEE. The V end lost 0 bases, the J end lost 10 bases, and 13 bases lay between the germline ends. The CDR3 runs 13 residues.

The gene calls are TRBV4-2 and TRBJ1-1, with D maybe TRBD1 (6 bases). The CDR3 consists of 14 residues. Germline V CDR1 and CDR2: LGHNA, YNFKEQ. V was shortened by 8 bases and J by 0 bases, with 13 bases between the two germline ends. CDR3 DNA sequence: TGTGCCAGCCAGACAGGCGATATGAACACTGAAGCTTTCTTT. It specifies CASQTGDMNTEAFF.

J is TRBJ2-3 and V is TRBV4-1; D ambiguous. The germline CDR1 and CDR2 sequences are MGHRA and YSYEKL. Trimming shortened V by 3 bases and J by 6 bases, and 7 bases separated the two germline ends. The CDR3 is 12 residues long. CDR3 in amino acids: CASSHVLDTQYF. CDR3 DNA: TGCGCCAGCAGCCACGTTTTGGATACGCAGTATTTT.

The chain combines TRBV5-1 with TRBJ2-2; TRBD2 agrees at 9 bases. The ends lost 4 bases at V and 0 bases at J; junction bases unmatched: 4. Germline V gene lookup returns CDR1 SGHRS and CDR2 YFSETQ. The CDR3 sequence is 16 residues long. The CDR3 region has the DNA TGCGCCAGCAGCCATAGCGGGAGTCCGAACACCGGGGAGCTGTTTTTT. Its translation is CASSHSGSPNTGELFF.

This rearrangement joins TRBV7-8 to TRBJ2-3; the match to TRBD2 covers 11 bases. Germline loops: CDR1 SGHVS, CDR2 FQNEAQ. The CDR3 runs 16 residues. Trimming removed 5 bases from V and 2 bases from J; junction bases left unmatched: 6. The CDR3 nucleotides are TGTGCCAGCAGCCCGTCTAGCGGGAGGACCACAGATACGCAGTATTTT. It codes for CASSPSSGRTTDTQYF.

This clonotype was observed a handful of times. The chain joins TRBV12-3 or TRBV12-4 to TRBJ2-1; 7 nucleotides align to TRBD2. V gave up 3 bases and J gave up 4 bases; unmatched junction bases: 12. This CDR3 has 17 amino acids. This chain's CDR3 is CASSFRAGEGKYNEQFF. The CDR3 DNA reads as TGTGCCAGCAGTTTTAGGGCGGGAGAGGGGAAATACAATGAGCAGTTCTTC.

This clonotype was picked up a small number of times. J is TRBJ2-1 and V is TRBV18, with D possibly matching TRBD1 (6 bases). V lost 5 bases, J lost 8 bases, and 13 bases lay in between. The germline CDR1 and CDR2 sequences are KGHSH and LQKENI. The CDR3 runs 13 residues. The CDR3 here is CASSSTGTDEQFF. CDR3 DNA sequence: TGTGCCAGCTCATCAACAGGGACGGATGAGCAGTTCTTC.

CDR3 nucleotide sequence: TGTGCCAGCAGACCGACAGGGAACTATGGCTACACCTTC. Translating gives CASRPTGNYGYTF. V gene TRBV28 combines with J gene TRBJ1-2, with TRBD1 matching 7 bases. The CDR3 has 13 residues. Trimming at V came to 6 bases and at J to 2 bases, leaving 3 bases not matched to a gene. Germline V gene data show CDR1 as MDHEN and CDR2 as SYDVKM.

The genes are TRBV11-2 and TRBJ2-1; 12 nucleotides match TRBD2. Germline V gives CDR1 SGHAT, CDR2 FQNNGV. V was pared by 5 bases and J by 0 bases, with 11 bases of the junction left unmatched. CDR3 length equals 19 residues. The CDR3 loop is CASSPKGLAGGPSYNEQFF. The CDR3 DNA is TGTGCCAGCAGCCCCAAGGGACTAGCGGGTGGGCCCTCCTACAATGAGCAGTTCTTC.

This clonotype came up once. The V and J genes are TRBV6-1 and TRBJ1-1; D uncertain. The CDR3 is 13 amino acids. Germline V gene lookup returns CDR1 MNHNS and CDR2 SASEGT. Trimming took 7 bases from V and 1 from J, leaving 10 bases between them. The CDR3 protein is CASTYRGNTEAFF. The CDR3 nucleotides read TGTGCCAGCACCTATCGGGGGAACACTGAAGCTTTCTTT.

In this sample, this clonotype turned up a few times. The J gene is TRBJ1-5, the V gene TRBV20-1, with a tentative D call TRBD1 (6 bases). This CDR3 contains 13 residues. Trimming cost V 4 bases and J 4 bases, with 11 bases left between them. Germline CDR1 DFQATT, CDR2 SNEGSKA (reference sequence). CDR3 amino acids: CSAIIGGNQPQHF. CDR3 nucleotide sequence: TGCAGTGCTATTATAGGGGGGAATCAGCCCCAGCATTTT.

In its sample, this clonotype was seen a few times. This rearrangement joins TRBV20-1 to TRBJ1-6, with TRBD1 identical over 7 bases. With 5 bases clipped from V and 3 bases from J, the junction kept 7 bases outside the gene matches. This CDR3 contains 15 residues. Per germline, CDR1 DFQATT and CDR2 SNEGSKA (reference sequence). The CDR3 spells CSADDQGDYNSPLHF. In DNA form, the CDR3 reads TGCAGTGCTGACGATCAGGGGGACTATAATTCACCCCTCCACTTT.

The chain links TRBV7-3 to TRBJ2-2; TRBD1 matches at 7 bases. The CDR3 runs 16 residues. The J segment lost 0 bases and the V segment lost 2 bases, leaving 3 bases of the junction unmatched. Germline-derived CDR1 and CDR2 are SGHTA and FQGTGA. CDR3 DNA sequence: TGTGCCAGCAGCTTAGGTGGGACAGCGAACACCGGGGAGCTGTTTTTT. It translates to CASSLGGTANTGELFF.

This clonotype was counted only a few times. The genes are TRBV5-6 and TRBJ2-5; D is ambiguous. The length of the CDR3 is 14 residues. Germline CDR1 SGHDT, CDR2 YYEEEE. V was clipped by 7 bases and J by 2 bases, with 15 bases between them. The DNA of the CDR3 is TGTGCCAGCCTCCTGAGGCAGATACAAGAGACCCAGTACTTC. It encodes CASLLRQIQETQYF.

The chain recombines TRBV6-2 or TRBV6-3 with TRBJ2-7; TRBD1 is a possible D gene (6 bases). The CDR3 length is 15 residues. Germline V gives CDR1 MNHEY, CDR2 SVGEGT. V lost 5 bases and J 0 bases, leaving 14 bases between the germline ends. Written as DNA, the CDR3 is TGTGCCAGCAGTCACCGGGACACCCTCTCCTACGAGCAGTACTTC. Translating it yields CASSHRDTLSYEQYF.

This clonotype was seen only a few times. The CDR3 sequence: CASSVRTGTYEQYF. The CDR3 bases are TGTGCCAGCAGTGTACGGACAGGTACCTACGAGCAGTACTTC. The chain couples TRBV25-1 to TRBJ2-7, with TRBD1 matching 7 bases. The CDR3 sequence is 14 residues long. Germline V CDR1 and CDR2: MGHDK, SYGVNS. V was clipped by 4 bases and J by 2 bases; unmatched bases: 5.

V usage is TRBV5-1 and J usage is TRBJ2-2; D call uncertain. Germline V gene sequence: CDR1 SGHRS, CDR2 YFSETQ. The CDR3 loop spans 14 amino acids. V lost 3 bases and J lost 2, with 8 bases in between. The CDR3 region has the DNA TGCGCCAGCAGCTCGTGGGATAACACCGGGGAGCTGTTTTTT. This codes for CASSSWDNTGELFF. Based on the CDR3 plus reference TRBV5-1 and TRBJ2-2, the full variable domain is KAGVTQTPRYLIKTRGQQVTLSCSPISGHRSVSWYQQTPGQGLQFLFEYFSETQRNKGNFPGRFSGRQFSNSRSEMNVSTLELGDSALYLCASSSWDNTGELFFGEGSRLTVL.

The rearrangement links TRBV29-1 to TRBJ2-5; TRBD1 matches at 11 bases. Germline V gene sequence: CDR1 SQVTM, CDR2 ANQGSEA. The CDR3 extends over 15 amino acids. V lost 2 bases and J lost 1; bases outside the gene matches: 3. Here the CDR3 reads CSVEKGTGGQETQYF. DNA of the CDR3: TGCAGCGTTGAAAAGGGGACAGGGGGCCAAGAGACCCAGTACTTC.

This clonotype was seen more than once but under ten times. The chain has TRBV5-6 and TRBJ1-2; D perhaps matches TRBD1 (5 bases). The length of the CDR3 is 15 residues. Germline CDR1 reads SGHDT; CDR2 reads YYEEEE. Trimming removed 0 bases from V and 4 bases from J, with 13 bases in between. The CDR3 loop is CASSLAVGRGYGYTF. For the CDR3, the DNA is TGTGCCAGCAGCTTGGCTGTGGGACGTGGCTATGGCTACACCTTC.

There are a few counts of this clonotype. The CDR3 here is CSVVAGTGLKEQYF. In DNA form, the CDR3 reads TGCAGCGTTGTGGCGGGGACAGGGCTGAAAGAGCAGTACTTC. The V call is TRBV29-1, the J call TRBJ2-7; 9 bases match TRBD1. Unmatched junction bases numbered 11, after V lost 4 bases and J lost 7 bases. The CDR3 length is 14 residues. Germline V gives CDR1 SQVTM, CDR2 ANQGSEA.

This clonotype was seen a few times. The V gene is TRBV15, the J gene TRBJ2-3; a weak D match, TRBD1 (6 bases). Trimming shortened V by 4 bases and J by 5 bases, and 16 bases separated the two germline ends. This CDR3 is built from 15 residues. Germline V gene lookup returns CDR1 LNHNV and CDR2 YYDKDF (reference sequence). The DNA for the CDR3 is TGTGCCACCAGCACACAGGGTTTCGACGGAGATACGCAGTATTTT. It specifies CATSTQGFDGDTQYF.

This chain uses TRBV30 with TRBJ1-2, with D unclear. Trimming stripped 2 bases from V and 4 bases from J, with 14 bases between. The CDR3 has 14 amino acids. The germline V gene has CDR1 GTSNPN and CDR2 SVGIG (reference sequence). The DNA for the CDR3 is TGTGCCTGGAGTTCGGGCAGATCGTTCTATGGCTACACCTTC. It codes for CAWSSGRSFYGYTF. The variable domain in full, completed from reference TRBV30 and TRBJ1-2, reads SQTIHQWPATLVQPVGSPLSLECTVEGTSNPNLYWYRQAAGRGLQLLFYSVGIGQISSEVPQNLSASRPQDRQFILSSKKLLLSDSGFYLCAWSSGRSFYGYTFGSGTRLTVV.

This clonotype has just a few counts. The chain's CDR3 is CASSQKTAGETQYF. The DNA of the CDR3 is TGCGCCAGCAGCCAGAAGACTGCGGGCGAGACCCAGTACTTC. The J gene is TRBJ2-5, the V gene TRBV5-1; a weak D match, TRBD2 (5 bases). The V gene's germline CDR1 is SGHRS and CDR2 YFSETQ. V gave up 4 bases and J gave up 5 bases, with 15 bases separating them. The CDR3 has 14 residues.